Following are 5 T cell receptor beta chains from one sample sequenced in a study of identifying expanded T cells in peripheral blood. Sequencing was performed with immunoSEQ multiplex PCR; in TCRdb, only in-frame clones are kept and a portion is missing. The sample consists of 100,000 or so clones, about 87% of them appearing once. The sequenced sample consisted of blood. The receptors were gathered from a person between 18 and 75 years old in good health.

The chain recombines TRBV5-1 with TRBJ2-3; 7 bases match TRBD2. The V gene's germline CDR1 is SGHRS and CDR2 YFSETQ. The trim removed 3 bases at V and 3 bases at J, leaving 7 bases unmatched. The CDR3 spans 15 residues. In DNA form, the CDR3 reads TGCGCCAGCAGCTGGTGGGAGGGTTCGACAGATACGCAGTATTTT. Translating gives CASSWWEGSTDTQYF. Complete variable domain (other parts from reference TRBV5-1 and TRBJ2-3): KAGVTQTPRYLIKTRGQQVTLSCSPISGHRSVSWYQQTPGQGLQFLFEYFSETQRNKGNFPGRFSGRQFSNSRSEMNVSTLELGDSALYLCASSWWEGSTDTQYFGPGTRLTVL.

The rearrangement links TRBV4-1 to TRBJ2-7, with TRBD1 matching 8 bases. Trimming cost V 5 bases and J 6 bases; bases outside gene matches: 9. Looked up from germline, CDR1 is MGHRA and CDR2 is YSYEKL. The CDR3 extends over 14 amino acids. CDR3 nucleotides: TGCGCCAGCAGCTCCCTGGACAGGGCAAGCGAGCAGTACTTC. Its translation is CASSSLDRASEQYF.

This clone was seen just once. In DNA form, the CDR3 reads TGTGCCAGCACCTCCGGGAATGAGCAGTTCTTC. It codes for CASTSGNEQFF. The chain joins TRBV7-2 to TRBJ2-1; D unresolved. The CDR3 totals 11 residues. Per germline, CDR1 SGHTA and CDR2 FQGNSA. Trimming removed 7 bases at V and 7 bases at J, with 8 bases between.

This chain links TRBV30 with TRBJ1-1; D remains ambiguous. Trimming took 5 bases from V and 1 from J, leaving 11 bases between them. Germline CDR1 and CDR2: GTSNPN and SVGIG (reference sequence). This CDR3 has 13 residues. The DNA of the CDR3 is TGTGCCTGGGTGGGTAGTAAGAACACTGAAGCTTTCTTT. Amino acids: CAWVGSKNTEAFF.

The chain combines TRBV7-9 with TRBJ1-6, with D maybe TRBD1 (5 bases). V was cut by 1 base and J by 10 bases, with 14 bases left in between. This CDR3 is 15 amino acids long. Germline V gene data show CDR1 as SEHNR and CDR2 as FQNEAQ (reference sequence). The CDR3 loop reads CASSLGTREYSPLHF. CDR3 coding DNA: TGTGCCAGCAGCTTAGGGACCAGGGAGTACTCACCCCTCCACTTT. The whole variable domain, remainder taken from reference TRBV7-9 and TRBJ1-6, is DTGVSQNPRHKITKRGQNVTFRCDPISEHNRLYWYRQTLGQGPEFLTYFQNEAQLEKSRLLSDRFSAERPKGSFSTLEIQRTEQGDSAMYLCASSLGTREYSPLHFGNGTRLTVT.